This TCR beta chain was observed in a study of OX40 agonist ivuxolimab in advanced cancers. Notes on the research overall: Ivuxolimab was a fully human IgG2 agonistic monoclonal antibody targeting the costimulatory receptor OX40 (CD134). Peripheral TCRbeta sequencing was intended to test whether TCR sequence diversity was altered and clonal T-cell expansion was caused by ivuxolimab. Partial responses were achieved by three dose-escalation patients, of whom one had hepatocellular carcinoma and two had cutaneous melanoma. The paper describes the monotherapy dose-escalation part (N of about 50 patients) of the phase I trial of ivuxolimab. The dose-escalation cohort was about 87% male with a mean age of around 64 years, ranging from roughly 20 to 80. Patients were allowed to have had prior anti-PD-1, anti-PD-L1 or anti-CTLA-4 therapy, and 30% to 40% of the dose-escalation patients had previously received checkpoint inhibitors. Intravenous ivuxolimab was administered to patients every 2 weeks at six dose levels: 0.01, 0.1, 0.3, 1.5, 3 and 10 mg/kg. Of the approximately 54 dose-escalation patients, hepatocellular carcinoma was present in approximately 20, melanoma in approximately 15, renal cell carcinoma in 9 and head and neck cancer in 9.

The trial excluded patients who had a history of autoimmune disease or who were on systemic immunosuppression. Peripheral blood for TCR sequencing was collected from all dose cohorts at baseline, on cycle 4 day 1, and on cycle 7 day 1. The samples were drawn from a first-in-human, open-label, multicenter phase I dose-escalation trial of ivuxolimab. Adults with locally advanced or metastatic head and neck squamous cell, hepatocellular, melanoma or renal cell carcinoma were enrolled in the trial. Before TCR sequencing, CD4+ T cells and CD8+ T cells from peripheral blood were sorted into separate populations. Genomic DNA was extracted from sorted cells for sequencing of the TCRbeta CDR3 region. The immunoSEQ Assay was used for sequencing of TCRbeta CDR3 regions. TCRdb carries this immuneACCESS record with in-frame sequences only. Its versions omit some clonotypes, under half of them owing to an unresolved V gene in the studies checked, with the rest unexplained. The sample contains 150,000 to 190,000 clones, approximately 94% of them found a single time. The top ten constitute about 0.3% of the sample.

As for this clone: Which antigen it targets is not known. No base qualities exist here, and no much larger clone lies one base off it.

Study-level results and caveats: At doses of 0.1 to 3.0 mg/kg, clonal expansion of both CD4+ and CD8+ T cells in blood was seen between baseline and week 6. Low levels of normalized T-cell clonal expansion were also seen in some patients who did not respond. After ivuxolimab, expanded clones were on average more numerous among CD8+ T cells than among CD4+ T cells. Which antigens the clonally expanded peripheral T cells were specific for was not determined. In the 0.1-3.0 mg/kg groups, partial responders were among the patients with the lowest normalized peripheral clonal expansion, particularly in CD8+ T cells.

Inclusive of the bounding cysteine and phenylalanine, the CDR3 is 12 residues long. Only CDR3 DNA remains: 36 bases, in frame from the first base. The CDR1 and CDR2 encoded by the germline V gene are SGHRS and YFSETQ. V loses 4 bases of germline sequence and J loses 6 bases, and the interval between the two ends is 8 bases. This material consisted of CD4+ or CD8+ T cells sorted from blood, taken in a trial of the OX40 agonist ivuxolimab. The TCR sequence derives from an adult with an advanced solid tumor such as melanoma, head and neck, liver or kidney cancer. Recombination connected TRBV5-1 to TRBJ2-4; a confident D gene designation cannot be given. The nucleotide sequence reads as follows: TGCGCCAGCAGCCCAGATTTAAACATTCAGTACTTC. Its product reads: CASSPDLNIQYF. The reference TRBV5-1 and TRBJ2-4 proteins fill in what lies around the CDR3, so the full variable domain reads KAGVTQTPRYLIKTRGQQVTLSCSPISGHRSVSWYQQTPGQGLQFLFEYFSETQRNKGNFPGRFSGRQFSNSRSEMNVSTLELGDSALYLCASSPDLNIQYFGAGTRLSVL.